Below, 30 T cell receptor beta chains from the same sample are listed, as sequenced in a study of vaccination and CD4 T cells after COVID-19. Treatment: roughly nine-day PBMC culture with coronavirus spike peptide pools or control peptides (ViraFEST assay). Researchers collected the unexposed donor's CD4+ T cells before the COVID-19 pandemic (2011-2018). Which antigens these TCRs recognize remains unknown. CD4+ T cells that had been cultured provided DNA sequenced with the Oncomine TCR Beta short-read assay. TCRdb re-analysed the PCR reads in MiXCR, keeping a single row per CDR3 protein. The sample holds 6,500 to 7,500 distinct CDR3 sequences, under 45% seen once. Specimen: CD4+ T cells from blood, cultured in vitro. The source of these receptors is a human donor in good health.

By share of the sample, this clonotype is medium-sized. The chain has TRBV6-5 and TRBJ1-5; D might be TRBD1 (5 bases). Germline CDR1 and CDR2: MNHEY and SVGAGI. V dropped 4 bases and J dropped 7 bases, with 11 bases sitting between them. CDR3 length: 13 residues. CDR3 region: CASSLGEEQPQHF. The CDR3 DNA sequence: TGTGCCAGCAGTTTAGGGGAGGAACAGCCCCAGCATTTT.

The chain has TRBV7-9 and TRBJ2-1, with D hard to call. Trimming pared 5 bases from V and 4 bases from J, leaving 15 bases between. The length of the CDR3 is 15 residues. Per germline, CDR1 SEHNR and CDR2 FQNEAQ (reference sequence). As DNA, the CDR3 is TGTGCCAGCAGCCTTGGAGTCTCGGCGTACAATGAGCAGTTCTTC. Amino acid sequence: CASSLGVSAYNEQFF.

The chain combines TRBV20-1 with TRBJ1-5; TRBD1 agrees at 7 bases. V shed 6 bases, J shed 6 bases, and the junction held 11 bases outside the gene matches. The CDR3 loop spans 14 amino acids. Germline CDR1 DFQATT, CDR2 SNEGSKA (reference sequence). Here the CDR3 DNA reads TGCAGTGCGGGCGGTGACAGGGCGGGTCAGCCCCAGCATTTT. Protein product: CSAGGDRAGQPQHF.

This chain links TRBV6-1 with TRBJ1-2; the D gene is possibly TRBD1 (6 bases). Trimming removed 6 bases from V and 1 base from J, with 15 bases in between. Germline-derived CDR1 and CDR2 are MNHNS and SASEGT. The CDR3 is 15 residues long. CDR3 loop: CASRDSGTYNYGYTF. CDR3 bases: TGTGCCAGCAGAGATTCCGGGACATATAACTATGGCTACACCTTC.

The J gene is TRBJ1-4, the V gene TRBV20-1; a possible D gene is TRBD1 (5 bases). V was trimmed by 4 bases and J by 0 bases, leaving 9 bases between them. The CDR3 extends over 14 amino acids. CDR1 and CDR2 (germline): DFQATT, SNEGSKA (reference sequence). DNA of the CDR3: TGCAGTGCTACTGAGGGGTCAACTAATGAAAAACTGTTTTTT. This encodes CSATEGSTNEKLFF.

V gene TRBV11-2 combines with J gene TRBJ2-1; 7 positions match TRBD2. The J segment lost 4 bases and the V segment lost 0 bases, leaving 9 bases of the junction unmatched. Germline CDR1 and CDR2: SGHAT and FQNNGV. There are 17 residues in the CDR3. The CDR3 region has the DNA TGTGCCAGCAGCTTAGAGGGTAGCGGGCCACCATACAATGAGCAGTTCTTC. Its translation is CASSLEGSGPPYNEQFF.

This clonotype was recorded a few times. The chain uses TRBV19 and TRBJ2-5, with TRBD1 as a possible D gene (5 bases). The V end lost 2 bases, the J end lost 4 bases, and 11 bases lay between the germline ends. CDR1 is LNHDA, CDR2 SQIVND, per germline (reference sequence). This CDR3 is built from 14 residues. The CDR3 protein is CASSISGFRETQYF. The DNA for the CDR3 is TGTGCCAGTAGTATATCAGGGTTTCGAGAGACCCAGTACTTC.

In its sample, this clonotype was seen a few times. The gene calls are TRBV7-9 and TRBJ1-5; TRBD1 matches 12 bases. The CDR3 has 17 amino acids. CDR1 is SEHNR, CDR2 FQNEAQ, per germline (reference sequence). V gave up 5 bases and J gave up 1 base; unmatched junction bases: 6. The CDR3: CASSHGTGGMSNQPQHF. The CDR3 DNA is TGTGCCAGCAGCCACGGGACAGGGGGCATGAGCAATCAGCCCCAGCATTTT.

This chain links TRBV2 with TRBJ1-1; no reliable D call. The germline gives CDR1 SNHLY, CDR2 FYNNEI. This CDR3 comprises 12 residues. V shed 4 bases and J shed 1 base, with 4 bases lying between them. The CDR3 sequence: CASSAQNTEAFF. Here the CDR3 DNA reads TGTGCCAGCAGTGCACAGAACACTGAAGCTTTCTTT.

The gene calls are TRBV5-1 and TRBJ1-5; 7 bases are a match to TRBD1. This CDR3 is built from 17 residues. Germline assignment: CDR1 SGHRS and CDR2 YFSETQ. The J segment lost 4 bases and the V segment lost 0 bases, leaving 10 bases of the junction unmatched. CDR3 in amino acids: CASSLGGWDSRNQPQHF. For the CDR3, the DNA is TGCGCCAGCAGCTTGGGGGGGTGGGACAGCAGAAATCAGCCCCAGCATTTT.

A single count supports this clonotype. This sequence joins TRBV7-2 and TRBJ2-3, with TRBD1 as a possible D gene (5 bases). From germline, CDR1 is SGHTA and CDR2 FQGNSA. V shed 4 bases and J shed 10 bases, with 12 bases lying between them. This CDR3 is built from 12 residues. The CDR3 nucleotides read TGTGCCAGCAGCTCCAGGGAATTCGCGCAGTATTTT. It yields the protein CASSSREFAQYF.

This chain uses TRBV6-2 or TRBV6-3 with TRBJ1-1, with D unclear. There are 14 residues in the CDR3. CDR1 MNHEY and CDR2 SVGEGT come from the germline V gene. The V gene lost 0 bases and the J gene lost 3 bases, with 8 bases spanning the gap. CDR3 DNA: TGTGCCAGCAGTTACTCGATGAGGCACACTGAAGCTTTCTTT. This sequence encodes CASSYSMRHTEAFF.

This clonotype was seen more than once but under ten times. J is TRBJ1-1 and V is TRBV27, with a weak D call TRBD1 (5 bases). The CDR3 is 13 amino acids. Trimming pared 7 bases from V and 1 base from J, leaving 10 bases between. Germline V gene lookup returns CDR1 MNHEY and CDR2 SMNVEV (reference sequence). The CDR3 DNA reads as TGTGCCAGCACAACGACAGAGAACACTGAAGCTTTCTTT. This gives the protein CASTTTENTEAFF.

The chain employs TRBV18 and TRBJ2-7, with TRBD1 as a possible D gene (5 bases). From germline, CDR1 is KGHSH and CDR2 LQKENI. CDR3 length equals 14 residues. Trimming removed 3 bases at V and 4 bases at J, with 13 bases between. CDR3 residues: CASSPLTQDYEQYF. DNA of the CDR3: TGTGCCAGCTCACCTCTTACACAGGATTACGAGCAGTACTTC.

The J gene is TRBJ2-7, the V gene TRBV6-1; 7 bases are a match to TRBD1. The junction had 2 bases not matched to a gene; V was cut back by 6 bases and J by 6 bases. Per the germline V gene, CDR1 is MNHNS and CDR2 is SASEGT. The CDR3 covers 11 residues. The CDR3 spells CASRTGVEQYF. CDR3 nucleotides: TGTGCCAGCAGAACAGGGGTCGAGCAGTACTTC.

This clonotype was counted a few times. This chain uses TRBV5-4 with TRBJ2-5; D may be TRBD1 (7 bases). Looked up from germline, CDR1 is SGHNT and CDR2 is YYREEE (reference sequence). This CDR3 has 15 amino acids. V was pared by 0 bases and J by 5 bases, with 14 bases between. The CDR3, as DNA: TGTGCCAGCAGCTTGGGGACAGGAGGGTCGGAGACCCAGTACTTC. Translated, it gives CASSLGTGGSETQYF.

This clonotype occurred once. At one end the junction does not follow the germline gene, possibly because of a read error. The chain uses TRBV6-1 and TRBJ1-6, with D possibly being TRBD1 (5 bases). CDR3 length: 15 residues. Germline CDR1 and CDR2: MNHNS and SASEGT. The CDR3 here is CASSEQGMTNSPPHF. The CDR3 DNA is TGTGCCAGCAGTGAACAGGGAATGACAAATTCACCCCCCCACTTT.

This clonotype was counted between two and nine times. The chain recombines TRBV6-1 with TRBJ2-1; D unclear. The CDR3 totals 13 residues. CDR1 is MNHNS and CDR2 is SASEGT in the germline V gene. The ends were cut back, 2 bases at V and 8 bases at J, with 10 bases in the middle. CDR3 region: CASSETRVYEQFF. In DNA form, the CDR3 reads TGTGCCAGCAGTGAAACACGAGTCTATGAGCAGTTCTTC.

The chain links TRBV20-1 to TRBJ2-7, with D uncertain. Trimming stripped 6 bases from V and 1 base from J, with 10 bases between. Germline V gives CDR1 DFQATT, CDR2 SNEGSKA (reference sequence). The CDR3 covers 12 residues. CDR3 nucleotide sequence: TGCAGTGCACAACAGATGTCCTACGAGCAGTACTTC. Translation: CSAQQMSYEQYF.

The sample holds a few counts of this clonotype. Here the CDR3 reads CASSVGHAGVGSPLHF. CDR3 DNA sequence: TGTGCCAGCAGTGTGGGGCATGCTGGAGTGGGATCACCCCTCCACTTT. V and J are TRBV6-1 and TRBJ1-6; D possibly corresponds to TRBD1 (5 bases). Trimming shortened V by 4 bases and J by 10 bases, and 20 bases separated the two germline ends. The CDR3 is 16 amino acids. CDR1 MNHNS and CDR2 SASEGT come from the germline V gene.

This chain joins TRBV20-1 and TRBJ2-6; a weak D match, TRBD2 (11 bases). Trimming removed 0 bases at V and 0 bases at J, with 30 bases between. This CDR3 region has 23 residues. CDR1 is DFQATT, CDR2 SNEGSKA, per germline (reference sequence). CDR3 sequence (DNA): TGCAGTGCTAGAGATGGCGGACAGGGGGGGACTAGCGGAGACCACTCTGGGGCCAACGTCCTGACTTTC. It is translated as CSARDGGQGGTSGDHSGANVLTF.

The chain couples TRBV19 to TRBJ2-7; the match to TRBD2 covers 13 bases. The CDR3 is made up of 18 amino acids. Trimming at V came to 5 bases and at J to 6 bases, leaving 16 bases not matched to a gene. Germline V gene lookup returns CDR1 LNHDA and CDR2 SQIVND (reference sequence). The CDR3 region is CASSALTSGGTLFREQYF. In nucleotides, the CDR3 is TGTGCCAGTAGTGCCCTGACTAGCGGGGGGACCCTATTTCGCGAGCAGTACTTC.

This clonotype was seen more than once but under ten times. The chain recombines TRBV12-3 or TRBV12-4 with TRBJ1-1; 7 positions match TRBD1. Losses at the gene ends were 6 bases for V and 0 bases for J; bases not matched to a gene: 7. The CDR3 consists of 15 residues. The CDR3 DNA sequence: TGTGCCAGCAGGGAGACAGGGTGGGTGAACACTGAAGCTTTCTTT. It encodes CASRETGWVNTEAFF.

This clonotype was detected once. V gene TRBV19 combines with J gene TRBJ2-3, with 12 bases fitting TRBD2. Germline lookup yields CDR1 LNHDA and CDR2 SQIVND (reference sequence). V was pared by 3 bases and J by 4 bases, with 2 bases of the junction left unmatched. CDR3 length equals 15 residues. The CDR3 loop is CASSISSGGADTQYF. CDR3 nucleotides: TGTGCCAGTAGTATTTCTAGCGGGGGGGCAGATACGCAGTATTTT.

The J gene is TRBJ1-6, the V gene TRBV7-9; 8 bases match TRBD1. The CDR3 extends over 14 amino acids. Germline-derived CDR1 and CDR2 are SEHNR and FQNEAQ (reference sequence). Unmatched junction bases numbered 0, after V lost 3 bases and J lost 5 bases. The DNA for the CDR3 is TGTGCCAGCAGCTTGGGACAGGATAATTCACCCCTCCACTTT. As protein: CASSLGQDNSPLHF.

This clonotype was observed a handful of times. This sequence joins TRBV10-3 and TRBJ1-6, with TRBD1 matching over 10 bases. CDR3 length: 14 amino acids. Germline assignment: CDR1 ENHRY and CDR2 SYGVKD. Trimming removed 6 bases from V and 9 bases from J; junction bases left unmatched: 5. CDR3 DNA sequence: TGTGCCATCAGGGACAGGGGGATCAGTTCACCCCTCCACTTT. It encodes CAIRDRGISSPLHF.

The J gene is TRBJ2-6, the V gene TRBV12-3 or TRBV12-4, with 8 positions matching TRBD1. This CDR3 is built from 18 residues. The J segment lost 1 base and the V segment lost 2 bases, leaving 7 bases of the junction unmatched. CDR3 amino acids: CASSLRQGAGSGANVLTF. The DNA for the CDR3 is TGTGCCAGCAGTTTAAGGCAGGGGGCAGGATCTGGGGCCAACGTCCTGACTTTC.

This chain connects TRBV12-3 or TRBV12-4 to TRBJ2-7; no reliable D call. Between the trimmed V and J ends, which lost 1 base and 1 base, there was a span of 5 bases. The CDR3 consists of 13 residues. The DNA of the CDR3 is TGTGCCAGCAGTTTAGGGGGATCCTACGAGCAGTACTTC. Translating gives CASSLGGSYEQYF.

This clonotype has only a few counts. The chain couples TRBV20-1 to TRBJ1-2, with 8 bases fitting TRBD1. CDR1 and CDR2 from the germline V gene are DFQATT and SNEGSKA (reference sequence). This CDR3 has 12 residues. V lost 4 bases to trimming and J lost 6 bases; unmatched junction nucleotides: 4. CDR3 sequence (DNA): TGCAGTGCTACCCCAGGGGGCAATGGCTACACCTTC. Protein product: CSATPGGNGYTF.

The gene calls are TRBV5-1 and TRBJ1-1, with TRBD1 matching over 7 bases. Looked up from germline, CDR1 is SGHRS and CDR2 is YFSETQ. The CDR3 is 16 residues long. With 4 bases clipped from V and 1 base from J, the junction kept 10 bases outside the gene matches. CDR3 residues: CASSRVGGQANTEAFF. The CDR3 DNA reads TGCGCCAGCAGCCGGGTCGGTGGACAGGCGAACACTGAAGCTTTCTTT.